This is a list of T cell receptor beta chains from one sample in a study of T cells of healthy individuals. Each CDR3 protein gets one entry after TCRdb re-called the 5' RACE reads with MiXCR. Here the sample spans 63,000 or so distinct CDR3 sequences, under 20% being singletons. The receptor set was obtained from a human donor in good health. Each CDR3 is given with its conserved first and last residue.

J gene: TRBJ2-7
V gene: TRBV9
CDR3 protein: CASSGEGGEQYF

J gene: TRBJ2-5
V gene: TRBV28
CDR3 protein: CASKPTGRETQYF

J gene: TRBJ2-1
V gene: TRBV19
CDR3 protein: CASSIVRTGLPYNEQFF

J gene: TRBJ2-1
V gene: TRBV5-1
CDR3 protein: CASSLEGLAGYNEQFF

J gene: TRBJ1-1
V gene: TRBV5-1
CDR3 protein: CASSLQGTEAFF

J gene: TRBJ2-5
V gene: TRBV6-6
CDR3 protein: CASSVIAGGGETQYF

J gene: TRBJ1-1
V gene: TRBV28
CDR3 protein: CASTDRATEAFF

J gene: TRBJ1-5
V gene: TRBV27
CDR3 protein: CASSSGAEQGNQPQHF

J gene: TRBJ2-1
V gene: TRBV20-1
CDR3 protein: CSAGTSGTGESDEQFF

J gene: TRBJ1-5
V gene: TRBV12-3/TRBV12-4
CDR3 protein: CASSGQENQPQHF

J gene: TRBJ2-7
V gene: TRBV4-2
CDR3 protein: CASSQGDGTASYEQYF

J gene: TRBJ2-1
V gene: TRBV6-1
CDR3 protein: CASTQGGIWFF

J gene: TRBJ2-2
V gene: TRBV9
CDR3 protein: CASRKTGTETTGELFF

J gene: TRBJ1-1
V gene: TRBV6-2/TRBV6-3
CDR3 protein: CASSYRVMNTEAFF

J gene: TRBJ1-5
V gene: TRBV2
CDR3 protein: CASSEDLSQPQHF

J gene: TRBJ2-2
V gene: TRBV7-2
CDR3 protein: CASSFPSREGSVKPSLANTGELFF